This T cell receptor (beta chain) stems from a study of Graves' ophthalmopathy and Graves' hyperthyroidism. Across the study: Peripheral blood collection took place at initial diagnosis, before any treatment. Study-level findings and limits: Most thyroid clonotypes with frequency above 0.001 were detected in blood too. The model forecast ophthalmopathy progression, reaching under 71% sensitivity and around 72% specificity.

TCR beta CDR3 amplification used RNA transcripts. RT-PCR in the first round used HTBI primers; a second-round multiplex PCR followed. Each CDR3 protein gets one entry after TCRdb re-called the multiplex PCR reads with MiXCR. The data show about 400,000 distinct CDR3 sequences, 15% to 20% seen once. The study excluded patients with other autoimmune diseases, uncontrolled infections, pregnancy or lactation. With 2 bases removed from V and 9 bases from J, the gap between germline ends came to 16 bases. The CDR3 covers 14 residues. Looked up from germline, CDR1 is SGHDT and CDR2 is YYEEEE. This clonotype appeared many times. Its antigen is not identified.

Source material: peripheral blood. This receptor was taken from a woman younger than 30 with Graves' ophthalmopathy. The chain has TRBV5-6 and TRBJ2-3; no clear D. The CDR3 nucleotides read TGTGCCAGCAGCTTACCCCCAGAGTTCAGGACGCAGTATTTT. Its translation is CASSLPPEFRTQYF.